This entry describes one T cell receptor beta chain. Its specificity is not known. Unique molecular identifiers had been added to the TCR beta cDNA libraries. TCRdb reprocessed the PCR reads via MiXCR and lists one record per CDR3 protein. This sample has about 760,000 distinct CDR3 sequences, with about 32% found just once. Germline V gene data show CDR1 as MNHEY and CDR2 as SVGEGT. CDR3 size: 13 residues. Trimming at V came to 8 bases and at J to 10 bases, leaving 9 bases not matched to a gene. These data are taken from a study of post-analysis software for immune sequencing data. General observations from the study: When patients were compared with controls, a handful of TRBV segments were more frequent, TRBV5-6, TRBV5-1 and TRBV20-1 among them.

The TCR originated in a girl aged 10-17 years with multiple sclerosis. V gene TRBV6-2 or TRBV6-3 combines with J gene TRBJ2-1, with 9 bases lining up with TRBD2. Sequencing was carried out using blood. In DNA form, the CDR3 reads TGTGCCAGCCTAGCGGGATATGGCAACGAGCAGTTCTTC. It codes for CASLAGYGNEQFF.